The next 15 T cell receptor beta chains were all read from a single sample in a study of blood T cell repertoires in COVID-19. Clones were sequenced by immunoSEQ multiplex PCR, and TCRdb holds only the in-frame ones, with some missing. Of about 490,000 clones listed, approximately 85% are singletons. Sequencing was carried out using peripheral blood. These receptors were obtained from a human donor in a cohort sampled during active COVID-19.

This clone was observed once. The CDR3 loop reads CASSVIGGNTGELFF. In DNA, the CDR3 is TGTGCCAGCAGCGTTATAGGGGGGAACACCGGGGAGCTGTTTTTT. The chain couples TRBV9 to TRBJ2-2, with a weak D call TRBD1 (6 bases). Germline values: CDR1 SGDLS, CDR2 YYNGEE. Deletions cut 2 bases from V and 1 base from J, with 9 bases between. The CDR3 spans 15 residues.

V gene TRBV12-5 combines with J gene TRBJ1-3; D call uncertain. The CDR3 has 11 amino acids. V gave up 10 bases and J gave up 7 bases, with 11 bases separating them. Germline CDR1 LGHNT, CDR2 FRNRAP. The chain's CDR3 is CATSGQNTIYF. The CDR3 region has the DNA TGTGCTACATCAGGTCAGAACACCATATATTTT.

The chain joins TRBV3-1 (or the pseudogene TRBV3-2) to TRBJ2-3; TRBD2 agrees at 9 bases. Germline CDR1 is LGHDT and CDR2 is YNNKEL (reference sequence). This CDR3 region has 17 residues. Unmatched junction bases numbered 9, after V lost 1 base and J lost 4 bases. The CDR3 nucleotides read TGTGCCAGCAGCCAAGGGGGAGGTAGCGGGAGCCCAGATACGCAGTATTTT. Translating gives CASSQGGGSGSPDTQYF.

This clone was found many times. The rearrangement joins TRBV2 to TRBJ1-2; no firm D call. The CDR3 sequence is 14 residues long. Trimming shortened V by 8 bases and J by 4 bases, and 17 bases separated the two germline ends. Germline V gives CDR1 SNHLY, CDR2 FYNNEI. The CDR3 sequence is CASRQSGLAYGYTF. The DNA of the CDR3 is TGTGCCAGCCGCCAATCGGGGTTGGCCTATGGCTACACCTTC.

This clone was observed a handful of times. The chain has TRBV10-1 and TRBJ1-3; no definite D call. Trimming removed 3 bases at V and 0 bases at J, with 9 bases between. Germline assignment: CDR1 WNHNN and CDR2 SYGVQD (reference sequence). This CDR3 spans 15 amino acids. The CDR3 loop is CASSDGGRSGNTIYF. The CDR3 DNA sequence: TGCGCCAGCAGTGACGGCGGCCGCTCTGGAAACACCATATATTTT.

The chain uses TRBV19 and TRBJ2-6; D is possibly TRBD2 (5 bases). CDR1 is LNHDA and CDR2 is SQIVND in the germline V gene (reference sequence). Trimming left V 7 bases short and J 3 bases short, with 13 bases between. This CDR3 is 15 amino acids long. CDR3 amino acids: CASTPRGYGANVLTF. CDR3 in DNA: TGTGCCAGTACCCCTCGGGGATATGGGGCCAACGTCCTGACTTTC.

The rearrangement uses TRBV19 and TRBJ1-5, with TRBD1 matching 11 bases. The junction had 6 bases not matched to a gene; V was cut back by 6 bases and J by 5 bases. The CDR3 covers 15 residues. Looked up from germline, CDR1 is LNHDA and CDR2 is SQIVND (reference sequence). The CDR3 here is CASRPGTGGDQPQHF. DNA for the CDR3: TGTGCCAGTAGGCCCGGGACAGGGGGGGATCAGCCCCAGCATTTT.

The chain joins TRBV30 to TRBJ2-7; 13 bases match TRBD2. The CDR3 consists of 15 residues. Germline values: CDR1 GTSNPN, CDR2 SVGIG (reference sequence). V shed 0 bases, J shed 3 bases, and the junction held 2 bases outside the gene matches. This CDR3 reads CAWSVRTSGSYEQYF. CDR3 bases: TGTGCCTGGAGTGTTCGGACTAGCGGGAGCTACGAGCAGTACTTC.

The chain couples TRBV3-1 (or the pseudogene TRBV3-2) to TRBJ1-1; TRBD1 matches at 8 bases. The CDR3 contains 15 residues. V shed 4 bases and J 1 base; nucleotides not matched to a gene: 5. The germline V gene has CDR1 LGHDT and CDR2 YNNKEL (reference sequence). CDR3 in amino acids: CASSPRQGRNTEAFF. CDR3 coding DNA: TGTGCCAGCAGCCCCCGACAGGGGAGGAACACTGAAGCTTTCTTT.

The chain uses TRBV28 and TRBJ1-2; D is unresolved. The CDR3 consists of 13 residues. Germline CDR1 reads MDHEN; CDR2 reads SYDVKM. V lost 5 bases and J lost 2, with 9 bases in between. CDR3 in amino acids: CASSPVSNYGYTF. CDR3 bases: TGTGCCAGCAGTCCCGTCTCCAACTATGGCTACACCTTC.

This clone was counted between two and nine times. The CDR3 nucleotides are TGTGCCAGCAGCTTAGAACAGGGGGGTGACTATGGCTACACCTTC. Translated: CASSLEQGGDYGYTF. The chain is built from TRBV7-6 and TRBJ1-2; the match to TRBD1 covers 8 bases. CDR1 and CDR2 from the germline V gene are SGHVS and FNYEAQ. This CDR3 region has 15 residues. The ends lost 1 base at V and 3 bases at J; junction bases unmatched: 4.

This chain joins TRBV28 and TRBJ1-5; D not certain. CDR3 length equals 13 residues. With 9 bases removed from V and 11 bases from J, the gap between germline ends came to 20 bases. The V gene's germline CDR1 is MDHEN and CDR2 SYDVKM. Here the CDR3 reads CASTPRRTPAQHF. CDR3 nucleotide sequence: TGTGCCAGTACCCCCCGCCGAACCCCGGCCCAGCATTTT.

This sequence joins TRBV5-1 and TRBJ2-1, with TRBD2 matching 8 bases. The germline V gene has CDR1 SGHRS and CDR2 YFSETQ. The CDR3 extends over 15 amino acids. The V segment lost 4 bases and the J segment 6 bases; nucleotides outside the gene matches: 9. The CDR3: CASSPRTSLGNEQFF. In nucleotides, the CDR3 is TGCGCCAGCAGCCCCCGGACTAGCCTGGGCAATGAGCAGTTCTTC.

V is TRBV28 and J is TRBJ1-2; D unresolved. This CDR3 comprises 16 residues. Between the trimmed V and J ends, which lost 3 bases and 2 bases, there was a span of 16 bases. Per the germline V gene, CDR1 is MDHEN and CDR2 is SYDVKM. The CDR3 is CASSFIQVFPNYGYTF. The CDR3 DNA is TGTGCCAGCAGTTTTATCCAGGTCTTTCCCAACTATGGCTACACCTTC.

The rearrangement uses TRBV3-1 (or the pseudogene TRBV3-2) and TRBJ2-1; D gene ambiguous. The CDR3 runs to 14 residues. V was pared by 0 bases and J by 6 bases, with 9 bases between. In germline, CDR1 is LGHDT, CDR2 YNNKEL (reference sequence). This CDR3 is CASSQERDPNEQFF. The CDR3 DNA sequence: TGTGCCAGCAGCCAAGAGAGAGATCCCAATGAGCAGTTCTTC.